The 13 T cell receptor beta chains given below trace back to one sample, sequenced in a study of T-cell memory formation after mild COVID-19. MiXCR, run by TCRdb on the 5' RACE reads, gives a single entry per CDR3 protein. The table shows 300,000 or so distinct CDR3 sequences, with roughly 17% occurring only once. The sample taken for sequencing was PBMCs or a T cell subset sorted from them (not recorded which). The receptor source for this set is a man younger than 35 who had mild COVID-19 (a few samples of this study predate the infection). Cell type and time point are not known.

This clonotype was picked up a small number of times. The CDR3 region is CASSTKWGTLEAFF. The CDR3 DNA reads TGCGCCAGCAGCACCAAGTGGGGGACCCTGGAAGCTTTCTTT. The chain employs TRBV4-1 and TRBJ1-1; D possibly corresponds to TRBD1 (5 bases). The CDR3 length is 14 residues. Germline CDR1 and CDR2: MGHRA and YSYEKL. Trimming pared 5 bases from V and 8 bases from J, leaving 18 bases between.

This clonotype was observed a few times. The chain uses TRBV5-5 and TRBJ1-1; perhaps TRBD1 as D (5 bases). This CDR3 is 17 amino acids long. V was clipped by 0 bases and J by 0 bases, with 15 bases between them. Germline V lookup: CDR1 SGHKS, CDR2 YYEKEE (reference sequence). CDR3 sequence (DNA): TGTGCCAGCAGCTTGGTATCCCGGGGCCTTATGAACACTGAAGCTTTCTTT. This codes for CASSLVSRGLMNTEAFF.

The chain employs TRBV20-1 and TRBJ1-1, with D tentatively TRBD1 (6 bases). V was pared by 6 bases and J by 5 bases, with 16 bases between. Per the germline V gene, CDR1 is DFQATT and CDR2 is SNEGSKA (reference sequence). The CDR3 contains 13 residues. The CDR3, as DNA: TGCAGTGCCGCGGGGGGGCTGAGGACTGAAGCTTTCTTT. This gives the protein CSAAGGLRTEAFF.

For this clonotype: Sequence at one end of the junction differs from germline and may be a read error. V is TRBV18 and J is TRBJ2-7; 9 bases match TRBD1. The CDR3 is made up of 14 amino acids. The germline V gene encodes CDR1 KGHSH and CDR2 LQKENI. DNA for the CDR3: TGTGCCAGCTCACCCCGGGACAGGGCCTACGAGCGGTACTTC. Protein product: CASSPRDRAYERYF.

CDR3 in DNA: TGTGCCAGCAGCAAAGCGCGGAAAGAGACCCAGTACTTC. This gives the protein CASSKARKETQYF. V and J are TRBV21-1 and TRBJ2-5. TRBV21-1 is described as a pseudogene. The CDR3 has 13 residues.

This clonotype was observed a handful of times. This chain connects TRBV11-2 to TRBJ2-3; possible D gene TRBD1, 6 bases. V was shortened by 5 bases and J by 1 base, with 13 bases between the two germline ends. Per the germline V gene, CDR1 is SGHAT and CDR2 is FQNNGV. This CDR3 has 15 residues. The CDR3 reads CASSPPDRRTDTQYF. The CDR3 DNA is TGTGCCAGCAGCCCCCCGGACAGACGCACAGATACGCAGTATTTT.

The rearrangement uses TRBV9 and TRBJ1-4; D uncertain. CDR1 SGDLS and CDR2 YYNGEE come from the germline V gene. The CDR3 extends over 15 amino acids. The V gene lost 4 bases and the J gene lost 4 bases, with 14 bases spanning the gap. The DNA for the CDR3 is TGTGCCAGCAGCTCCTCCCTGGGAAGTAATGAAAAACTGTTTTTT. Its translation is CASSSSLGSNEKLFF.

This clonotype was counted ten times or more. The J gene is TRBJ1-1, the V gene TRBV10-3; no reliable D call. Trimming removed 4 bases from V and 0 bases from J, with 6 bases in between. The CDR3 sequence is 13 residues long. The germline CDR1 and CDR2 sequences are ENHRY and SYGVKD. In DNA, the CDR3 is TGTGCCATCAGTGGTTGGATGAACACTGAAGCTTTCTTT. Amino acids: CAISGWMNTEAFF.

This clonotype turned up a few times. This rearrangement joins TRBV29-1 to TRBJ2-1; the match to TRBD1 covers 8 bases. The ends lost 7 bases at V and 1 base at J; junction bases unmatched: 6. The CDR3 totals 14 residues. Germline lookup yields CDR1 SQVTM and CDR2 ANQGSEA. The CDR3 nucleotides read TGCAGCGGGAGCCGGGACAGGTCCTACAATGAGCAGTTCTTC. Amino acid sequence: CSGSRDRSYNEQFF.

There are a few counts of this clonotype. V gene TRBV4-1 combines with J gene TRBJ2-5; no firm D call. The germline V gene has CDR1 MGHRA and CDR2 YSYEKL. The CDR3 is 13 amino acids. V shed 1 base and J shed 3 bases, with 6 bases lying between them. The CDR3 reads CASSQVVKETQYF. The CDR3 bases are TGCGCCAGCAGCCAAGTAGTAAAAGAGACCCAGTACTTC.

This sequence joins TRBV4-3 and TRBJ1-1; D gene uncertain. The CDR3 length is 13 residues. Germline V gene data show CDR1 as LGHNA and CDR2 as YSLEER. Trimming shortened V by 0 bases and J by 11 bases, and 13 bases separated the two germline ends. Written as DNA, the CDR3 is TGCGCCAGCAGCCAAGAGCGGAGCGATCGGGCTTTCTTT. It encodes CASSQERSDRAFF.

The rearrangement joins TRBV12-3 or TRBV12-4 to TRBJ1-1; possibly TRBD1 for D (5 bases). V shed 3 bases and J shed 1 base, with 9 bases lying between them. The CDR3 is 14 amino acids. CDR3 DNA: TGTGCCAGCAGTTTGGGACGGTCGAACACTGAAGCTTTCTTT. It specifies CASSLGRSNTEAFF.

This clonotype was observed a handful of times. V usage is TRBV7-9 and J usage is TRBJ2-1; TRBD1 is a possible D gene (5 bases). In germline, CDR1 is SEHNR, CDR2 FQNEAQ (reference sequence). The V end lost 4 bases, the J end lost 9 bases, and 13 bases lay between the germline ends. CDR3 size: 13 residues. The CDR3 sequence is CASSSTQQGEQFF. Here the CDR3 DNA reads TGTGCCAGCAGCTCAACACAGCAGGGTGAGCAGTTCTTC.